A single sample is the source of the 6 T cell receptor beta chains below, sequenced in a study of control samples from healthy donors and cancer patients. Profiling relied on immunoSEQ multiplex PCR, and the TCRdb table lists in-frame clones only, not all of them. The table shows about 63,000 clones, with more than 75% occurring only once. Specimen: PBMCs. The receptors were sampled from a woman aged 60-70 years with lung cancer.

This clone has a single count. This rearrangement joins TRBV30 to TRBJ2-5; tentatively, D is TRBD1 (6 bases). Germline V gene lookup returns CDR1 GTSNPN and CDR2 SVGIG (reference sequence). The CDR3 consists of 16 residues. With 2 bases removed from V and 4 bases from J, the gap between germline ends came to 20 bases. The CDR3 sequence: CAWSQTGTPERETQYF. The CDR3 DNA reads as TGTGCCTGGAGTCAAACCGGGACACCCGAGAGAGAGACCCAGTACTTC. Supplemented by reference TRBV30 and TRBJ2-5, the full variable domain reads SQTIHQWPATLVQPVGSPLSLECTVEGTSNPNLYWYRQAAGRGLQLLFYSVGIGQISSEVPQNLSASRPQDRQFILSSKKLLLSDSGFYLCAWSQTGTPERETQYFGPGTRLLVL.

This clone has a handful of counts. The genes are TRBV7-6 and TRBJ1-1; TRBD1 agrees at 9 bases. After removal of 6 bases from V and 4 bases from J, the junction contained 6 bases not matched to a gene. Germline V gene data show CDR1 as SGHVS and CDR2 as FNYEAQ. The CDR3 sequence is 14 residues long. CDR3 in DNA: TGTGCCAGCAGGGAAACAGGGGGCGGCACTGAAGCTTTCTTT. Its protein is CASRETGGGTEAFF.

This clone was counted a few times. The chain is built from TRBV28 and TRBJ1-1; no definite D call. CDR3 length: 13 amino acids. V was trimmed by 5 bases and J by 0 bases, leaving 7 bases between them. The germline V gene has CDR1 MDHEN and CDR2 SYDVKM. CDR3 bases: TGTGCCAGCAGTGGGAGAATGAACACTGAAGCTTTCTTT. Amino acid sequence: CASSGRMNTEAFF.

V gene TRBV5-1 combines with J gene TRBJ2-1; maybe TRBD1 (6 bases). Trimming cost V 4 bases and J 7 bases, with 12 bases left between them. The CDR3 has 13 amino acids. Germline V CDR1 and CDR2: SGHRS, YFSETQ. The CDR3 DNA reads as TGCGCCAGCAGCCCGACAGGTACAAATGAGCAGTTCTTC. Translated: CASSPTGTNEQFF.

This clone was found a few times. The rearrangement uses TRBV5-1 and TRBJ2-1, with 11 bases identical to TRBD2. The CDR3 extends over 15 amino acids. V was pared by 0 bases and J by 6 bases, with 2 bases of the junction left unmatched. The germline V gene encodes CDR1 SGHRS and CDR2 YFSETQ. CDR3 sequence (DNA): TGCGCCAGCAGCTTGGGGCTAGCGGGAGGCAATGAGCAGTTCTTC. It is translated as CASSLGLAGGNEQFF. Supplemented by reference TRBV5-1 and TRBJ2-1, the full variable domain reads KAGVTQTPRYLIKTRGQQVTLSCSPISGHRSVSWYQQTPGQGLQFLFEYFSETQRNKGNFPGRFSGRQFSNSRSEMNVSTLELGDSALYLCASSLGLAGGNEQFFGPGTRLTVL.

The chain links TRBV6-2 or TRBV6-3 to TRBJ1-5; unclear D gene. Looked up from germline, CDR1 is MNHEY and CDR2 is SVGEGT. The V and J ends lost 2 bases and 7 bases respectively, with 24 bases between them. The CDR3 runs to 18 residues. CDR3 coding DNA: TGTGCCAGCAGTTACGAAGATATCTGGTCAGGCGAGGGCCAGCCCCAGCATTTT. This encodes CASSYEDIWSGEGQPQHF.